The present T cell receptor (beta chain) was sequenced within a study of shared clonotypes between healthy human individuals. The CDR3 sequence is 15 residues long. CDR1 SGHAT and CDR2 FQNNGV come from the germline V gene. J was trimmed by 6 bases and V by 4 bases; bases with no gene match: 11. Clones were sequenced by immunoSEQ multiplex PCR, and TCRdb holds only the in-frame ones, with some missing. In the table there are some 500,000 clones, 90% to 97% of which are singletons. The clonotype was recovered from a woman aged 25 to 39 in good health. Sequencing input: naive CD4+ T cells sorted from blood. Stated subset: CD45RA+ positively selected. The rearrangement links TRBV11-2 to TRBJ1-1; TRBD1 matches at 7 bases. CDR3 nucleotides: TGTGCCAGCAGCTCGCTACAGGGGAAGTGGTCTGAAGCTTTCTTT. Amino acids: CASSSLQGKWSEAFF.